A single sample is the source of the 20 T cell receptor beta chains below, sequenced in a study of Ad26.COV2.S vaccination and SARS-CoV-2 variants. The assay was immunoSEQ multiplex PCR, and TCRdb's table has in-frame clones only and misses some. The sample includes about 440,000 clones, about 90% of them seen just once. As for treatment: 19 received Ad26.COV2.S at low or high dose, single or two shots; about 5 received placebo; per-sample allocation not given. At day 63 after the first vaccine or placebo injection, samples were drawn. The sequences come from peripheral blood, collected in a trial of Ad26.COV2.S vaccine versus placebo. Receptors originate from a person between 18 and 59 years old who received the Ad26.COV2.S COVID-19 vaccine or a placebo.

The chain is built from TRBV27 and TRBJ1-5; TRBD1 aligns across 8 bases. The CDR3 contains 16 residues. The ends lost 2 bases at V and 4 bases at J; junction bases unmatched: 7. Germline CDR1 is MNHEY and CDR2 is SMNVEV (reference sequence). The CDR3 protein is CASSLVGQGGNQPQHF. CDR3 DNA: TGTGCCAGCAGTTTAGTAGGACAGGGCGGTAATCAGCCCCAGCATTTT.

V and J are TRBV28 and TRBJ2-7; TRBD2 aligns across 10 bases. In germline, CDR1 is MDHEN, CDR2 SYDVKM. The CDR3 extends over 15 amino acids. J was trimmed by 7 bases and V by 6 bases; bases with no gene match: 12. As DNA, the CDR3 is TGTGCCAGCAGGGGGGGAAAGGGACTAGCGCTTGAGCAGTACTTC. Its protein is CASRGGKGLALEQYF.

The rearrangement links TRBV4-3 to TRBJ2-5, with D tentatively TRBD2 (6 bases). Trimming pared 0 bases from V and 0 bases from J, leaving 11 bases between. The germline V gene encodes CDR1 LGHNA and CDR2 YSLEER. This CDR3 is built from 16 residues. Here the CDR3 reads CASSQDAGRDQETQYF. The CDR3 bases are TGCGCCAGCAGCCAAGATGCGGGAAGGGACCAAGAGACCCAGTACTTC.

This sequence joins TRBV4-2 and TRBJ1-2, with D maybe TRBD1 (6 bases). CDR1 LGHNA and CDR2 YNFKEQ come from the germline V gene. The V end was cut by 5 bases, the J end by 5 bases, with 18 bases between. There are 15 residues in the CDR3. CDR3 bases: TGTGCCAGCAGCTATACCGGGGGCCCGGGGTATGGCTACACCTTC. This translates into CASSYTGGPGYGYTF.

The rearrangement links TRBV28 to TRBJ1-2; TRBD1 aligns across 9 bases. Germline lookup yields CDR1 MDHEN and CDR2 SYDVKM. Trimming cost V 4 bases and J 8 bases; bases outside gene matches: 17. The CDR3 spans 17 residues. CDR3: CASSSAGSGTGSGGYTF. Written as DNA, the CDR3 is TGTGCCAGCAGTTCCGCAGGTTCGGGGACAGGGTCAGGAGGCTACACCTTC.

The rearrangement joins TRBV5-1 to TRBJ1-3; a possible D gene is TRBD1 (6 bases). Germline V gene lookup returns CDR1 SGHRS and CDR2 YFSETQ. Between the trimmed V and J ends, which lost 4 bases and 0 bases, there was a span of 14 bases. The CDR3 runs 16 residues. The DNA for the CDR3 is TGCGCCAGCAGCCCCTTCGGGGGCCTCTCTGGAAACACCATATATTTT. Its protein product is CASSPFGGLSGNTIYF.

The genes are TRBV7-9 and TRBJ2-1; 11 positions match TRBD2. Germline trimming cut 7 bases from V and 7 bases from J; bases unmatched to any gene: 9. The length of the CDR3 is 15 residues. The V gene's germline CDR1 is SEHNR and CDR2 FQNEAQ (reference sequence). The CDR3 protein is CASTSGTSGINEQFF. The DNA for the CDR3 is TGTGCCAGCACTTCCGGGACTAGCGGAATTAATGAGCAGTTCTTC.

V gene TRBV5-1 combines with J gene TRBJ2-1, with TRBD2 as a possible D gene (7 bases). From germline, CDR1 is SGHRS and CDR2 YFSETQ. The CDR3 runs 16 residues. Trimming removed 0 bases from V and 10 bases from J, with 20 bases in between. CDR3 residues: CASSLVTSPHREEQFF. The CDR3, as DNA: TGCGCCAGCAGCTTGGTGACTAGCCCTCACAGGGAGGAGCAGTTCTTC.

This chain uses TRBV2 with TRBJ2-1; the D is unclear. The CDR3 runs to 14 residues. Germline CDR1 is SNHLY and CDR2 is FYNNEI. Trimming took 7 bases from V and 7 from J, leaving 17 bases between them. This chain's CDR3 is CASMADLYVNEQFF. The CDR3 nucleotides read TGTGCCAGCATGGCTGACTTGTATGTGAATGAGCAGTTCTTC.

The chain joins TRBV7-2 to TRBJ2-2; D is uncertain. Germline loops: CDR1 SGHTA, CDR2 FQGNSA. The CDR3 is 13 residues long. Trimming took 2 bases from V and 6 from J, leaving 7 bases between them. CDR3 loop: CASSLSRAGELFF. DNA for the CDR3: TGTGCCAGCAGCTTAAGCCGGGCCGGGGAGCTGTTTTTT.

The V gene is TRBV7-2, the J gene TRBJ2-3; no reliable D call. Trimming cost V 1 base and J 0 bases, with 8 bases left between them. Germline CDR1 is SGHTA and CDR2 is FQGNSA. This CDR3 is built from 15 residues. This CDR3 reads CASSLVPSSTDTQYF. The CDR3 coding sequence is TGTGCCAGCAGCTTAGTGCCCAGTAGCACAGATACGCAGTATTTT.

V usage is TRBV6-5 and J usage is TRBJ1-3, with a weak D call TRBD1 (5 bases). V lost 6 bases and J 2 bases, leaving 14 bases between the germline ends. The CDR3 extends over 15 amino acids. CDR1 is MNHEY and CDR2 is SVGAGI in the germline V gene. DNA of the CDR3: TGTGCCAGCAGGGGGGTTGGGCGCGCTGGAAACACCATATATTTT. It translates to CASRGVGRAGNTIYF.

The J gene is TRBJ1-1, the V gene TRBV7-9; D ambiguous. CDR1 and CDR2 from the germline V gene are SEHNR and FQNEAQ (reference sequence). The CDR3 has 14 amino acids. Trimming pared 5 bases from V and 5 bases from J, leaving 15 bases between. The CDR3 DNA reads TGTGCCAGCAGCCCGTCCCTCCGAGGGACTGAAGCTTTCTTT. This codes for CASSPSLRGTEAFF.

The V gene is TRBV7-9, the J gene TRBJ1-2, with a weak D call TRBD1 (5 bases). V gave up 0 bases and J gave up 3 bases, with 11 bases separating them. Germline-derived CDR1 and CDR2 are SEHNR and FQNEAQ (reference sequence). CDR3 length: 15 residues. This CDR3 reads CASSLARTTDYGYTF. The CDR3 DNA follows: TGTGCCAGCAGCTTAGCCCGGACAACCGACTATGGCTACACCTTC.

The chain combines TRBV24-1 with TRBJ2-1; 11 nucleotides agree with TRBD2. Unmatched junction bases numbered 7, after V lost 1 base and J lost 3 bases. Germline V gene sequence: CDR1 KGHDR, CDR2 SFDVKD. The CDR3 spans 18 residues. The CDR3 loop is CATSDFQLAGANYNEQFF. In DNA form, the CDR3 reads TGTGCCACCAGTGATTTCCAACTAGCGGGAGCGAACTACAATGAGCAGTTCTTC.

The CDR3 DNA sequence: TGTGCCAGCAGCAAACCGGGACCCCCGGGGGGCCATGAGCAGTTCTTC. Residues: CASSKPGPPGGHEQFF. V and J are TRBV7-9 and TRBJ2-1; D might be TRBD2 (7 bases). The CDR3 length is 16 residues. V shed 5 bases and J shed 8 bases, with 22 bases lying between them. Looked up from germline, CDR1 is SEHNR and CDR2 is FQNEAQ (reference sequence).

The chain joins TRBV7-9 to TRBJ2-7; the match to TRBD1 covers 11 bases. CDR1 and CDR2 from the germline V gene are SEHNR and FQNEAQ (reference sequence). There are 18 residues in the CDR3. The J segment lost 0 bases and the V segment lost 1 base, leaving 8 bases of the junction unmatched. The CDR3 DNA sequence: TGTGCCAGCAGCTTAGATGCCACCGGGACAGGGGGCTCCTACGAGCAGTACTTC. Protein: CASSLDATGTGGSYEQYF. The full variable domain, rest sourced from reference TRBV7-9 and TRBJ2-7, is DTGVSQNPRHKITKRGQNVTFRCDPISEHNRLYWYRQTLGQGPEFLTYFQNEAQLEKSRLLSDRFSAERPKGSFSTLEIQRTEQGDSAMYLCASSLDATGTGGSYEQYFGPGTRLTVT.

This clone appeared once. V is TRBV6-2 or TRBV6-3 and J is TRBJ2-5; D is possibly TRBD1 or TRBD2 (6 bases each). Germline assignment: CDR1 MNHEY and CDR2 SVGEGT. The CDR3 covers 15 residues. The ends were cut back, 6 bases at V and 2 bases at J, with 16 bases in the middle. As DNA, the CDR3 is TGTGCCAGCAGCGTACGGGGGACATATCAAGAGACCCAGTACTTC. Protein: CASSVRGTYQETQYF.

The V call is TRBV13, the J call TRBJ1-1; D might be TRBD1 (5 bases). Deletions cut 4 bases from V and 1 base from J, with 10 bases between. The CDR3 contains 14 residues. CDR1 and CDR2 from the germline V gene are PRHDT and FYEKMQ (reference sequence). The CDR3 DNA follows: TGTGCCAGCAGCTACAGGCAGCGGAACACTGAAGCTTTCTTT. This codes for CASSYRQRNTEAFF.

This clone was seen a handful of times. This chain joins TRBV19 and TRBJ1-6, with D hard to call. The CDR3 runs 17 residues. Germline loops: CDR1 LNHDA, CDR2 SQIVND (reference sequence). Trimming pared 3 bases from V and 0 bases from J, leaving 12 bases between. The DNA for the CDR3 is TGTGCCAGTAGTATTCAGAAGACCTCCTCCTATAATTCACCCCTCCACTTT. The encoded protein is CASSIQKTSSYNSPLHF.